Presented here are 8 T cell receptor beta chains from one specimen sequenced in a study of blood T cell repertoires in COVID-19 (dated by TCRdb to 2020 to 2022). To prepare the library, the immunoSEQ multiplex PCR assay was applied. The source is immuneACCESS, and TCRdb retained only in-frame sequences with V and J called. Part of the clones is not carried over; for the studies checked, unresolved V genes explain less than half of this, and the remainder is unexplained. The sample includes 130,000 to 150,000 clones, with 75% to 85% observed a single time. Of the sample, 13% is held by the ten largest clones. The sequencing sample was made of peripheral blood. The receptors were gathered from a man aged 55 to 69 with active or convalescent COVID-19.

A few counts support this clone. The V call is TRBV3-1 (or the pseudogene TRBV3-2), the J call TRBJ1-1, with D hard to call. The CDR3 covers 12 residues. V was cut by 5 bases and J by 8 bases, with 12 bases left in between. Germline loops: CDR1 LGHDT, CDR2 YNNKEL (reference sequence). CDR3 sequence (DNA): TGTGCCAGCAGCGTCAGCACAGCCGAAGCTTTCTTT. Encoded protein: CASSVSTAEAFF.

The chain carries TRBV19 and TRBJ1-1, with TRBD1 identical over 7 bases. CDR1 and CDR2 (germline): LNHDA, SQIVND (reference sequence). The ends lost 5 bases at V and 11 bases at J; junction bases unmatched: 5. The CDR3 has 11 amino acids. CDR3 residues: CASSLQGKAFF. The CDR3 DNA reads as TGTGCCAGTAGTTTACAGGGGAAGGCTTTCTTT.

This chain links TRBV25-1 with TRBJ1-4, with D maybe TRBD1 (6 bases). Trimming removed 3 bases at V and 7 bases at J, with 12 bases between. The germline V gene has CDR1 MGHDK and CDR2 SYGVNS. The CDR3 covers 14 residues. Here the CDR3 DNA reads TGTGCCAGCAGTGAGAGGGGGTTAAGTGAAAAACTGTTTTTT. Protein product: CASSERGLSEKLFF.

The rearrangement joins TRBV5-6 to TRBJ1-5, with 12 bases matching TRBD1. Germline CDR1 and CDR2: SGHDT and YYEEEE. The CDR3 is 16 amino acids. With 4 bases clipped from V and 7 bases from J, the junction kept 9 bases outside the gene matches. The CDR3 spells CASSMNRDRGRQPQHF. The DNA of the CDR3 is TGTGCCAGCAGCATGAACCGGGACAGGGGGCGACAGCCCCAGCATTTT.

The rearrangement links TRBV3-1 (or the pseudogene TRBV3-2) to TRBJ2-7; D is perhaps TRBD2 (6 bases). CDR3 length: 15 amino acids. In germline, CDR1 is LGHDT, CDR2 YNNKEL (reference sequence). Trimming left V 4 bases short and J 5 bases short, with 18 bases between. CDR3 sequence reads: CASSPAWEVRDEQYF. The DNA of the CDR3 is TGTGCCAGCAGCCCAGCCTGGGAGGTCCGTGACGAGCAGTACTTC.

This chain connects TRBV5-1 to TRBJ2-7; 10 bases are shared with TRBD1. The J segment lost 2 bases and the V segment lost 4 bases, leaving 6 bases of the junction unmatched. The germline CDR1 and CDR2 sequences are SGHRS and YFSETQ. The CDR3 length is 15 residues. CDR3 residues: CASSVTGQGAYEQYF. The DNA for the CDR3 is TGCGCCAGCAGCGTTACTGGACAGGGGGCCTACGAGCAGTACTTC.

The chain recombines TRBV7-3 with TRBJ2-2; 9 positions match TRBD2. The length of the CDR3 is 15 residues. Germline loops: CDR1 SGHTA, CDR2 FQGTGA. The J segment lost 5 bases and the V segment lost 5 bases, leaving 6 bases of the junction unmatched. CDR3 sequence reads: CASSPLAGRTGELFF. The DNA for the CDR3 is TGTGCCAGCAGCCCTCTAGCGGGACGGACCGGGGAGCTGTTTTTT.

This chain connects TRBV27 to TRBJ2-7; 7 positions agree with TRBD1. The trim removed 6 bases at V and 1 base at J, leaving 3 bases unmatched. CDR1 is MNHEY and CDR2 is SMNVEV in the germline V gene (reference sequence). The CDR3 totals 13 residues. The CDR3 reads CASRRQGSYEQYF. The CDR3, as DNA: TGTGCCAGCAGGAGACAGGGTTCCTACGAGCAGTACTTC.